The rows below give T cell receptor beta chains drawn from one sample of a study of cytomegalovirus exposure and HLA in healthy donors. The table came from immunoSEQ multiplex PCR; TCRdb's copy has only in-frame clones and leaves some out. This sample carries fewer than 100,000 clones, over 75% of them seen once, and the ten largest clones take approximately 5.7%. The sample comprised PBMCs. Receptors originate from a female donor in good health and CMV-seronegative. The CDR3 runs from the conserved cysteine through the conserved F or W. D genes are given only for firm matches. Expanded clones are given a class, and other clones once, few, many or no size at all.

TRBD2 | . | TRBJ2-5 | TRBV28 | CASSFWTSGRGETQYF | TGTGCCAGCAGTTTTTGGACTAGCGGGAGGGGAGAGACCCAGTACTTC
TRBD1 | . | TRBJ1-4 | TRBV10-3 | CAISDRRGSGTGSEKLFF | TGTGCCATCAGTGACCGCAGGGGCTCGGGGACAGGGTCTGAAAAACTGTTTTTT
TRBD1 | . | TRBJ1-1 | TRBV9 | CASSVGTAVEAFF | TGTGCCAGCAGCGTCGGGACAGCCGTTGAAGCTTTCTTT
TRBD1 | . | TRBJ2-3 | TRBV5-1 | CASSMVDRDTDTQYF | TGCGCCAGCAGCATGGTGGACAGGGATACAGATACGCAGTATTTT
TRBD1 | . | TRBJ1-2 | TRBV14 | CASSQLPWGDRGGYTF | TGTGCCAGCAGCCAATTACCCTGGGGGGACAGGGGAGGCTACACCTTC
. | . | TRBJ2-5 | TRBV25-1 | CASSRVETQYF | TGTGCCAGCAGCAGGGTGGAGACCCAGTACTTC
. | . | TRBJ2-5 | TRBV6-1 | CASSGTPPETQYF | TGTGCCAGCAGCGGGACTCCGCCGGAGACCCAGTACTTC
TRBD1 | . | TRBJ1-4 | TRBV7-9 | CASSLETGVNEKLFF | TGTGCCAGCAGCCTAGAGACAGGGGTTAATGAAAAACTGTTTTTT
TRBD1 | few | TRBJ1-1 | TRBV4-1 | CASSQADRVNTEAFF | TGCGCCAGCAGCCAAGCGGACAGGGTGAACACTGAAGCTTTCTTT
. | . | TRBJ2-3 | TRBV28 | CASRPRYSTDTQYF | TGTGCCAGCAGGCCTAGGTATAGCACAGATACGCAGTATTTT
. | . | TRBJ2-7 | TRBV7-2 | CASSYGQGADYEQYF | TGTGCCAGCAGCTACGGACAAGGTGCGGACTACGAGCAGTACTTC
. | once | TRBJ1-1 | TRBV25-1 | CASSDGRRNTEAFF | TGTGCCAGCAGTGACGGTCGGAGGAACACTGAAGCTTTCTTT
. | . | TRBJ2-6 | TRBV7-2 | CASSHRALGANVLTF | TGTGCCAGCAGCCACAGGGCACTGGGGGCCAACGTCCTGACTTTC
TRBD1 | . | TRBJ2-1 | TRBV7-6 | CASSAQTGGEQFF | TGTGCCAGCAGCGCCCAGACAGGGGGTGAGCAGTTCTTC
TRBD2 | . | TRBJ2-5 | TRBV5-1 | CASSVRGDQETQYF | TGCGCCAGCAGCGTCCGGGGGGATCAAGAGACCCAGTACTTC
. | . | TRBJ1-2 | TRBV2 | CASSGQFYGYTF | TGTGCCAGCAGCGGACAGTTTTATGGCTACACCTTC
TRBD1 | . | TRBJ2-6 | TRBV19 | CASSGSGTGGSGANVLTF | TGTGCCAGTAGTGGATCCGGGACAGGGGGCTCTGGGGCCAACGTCCTGACTTTC
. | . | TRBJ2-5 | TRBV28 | CASSTFLGGTIETQYF | TGTGCCAGCAGTACCTTCCTAGGGGGAACGATAGAGACCCAGTACTTC
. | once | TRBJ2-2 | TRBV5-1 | CASSFPEVAGELFF | TGCGCCAGCAGCTTTCCTGAGGTGGCCGGGGAGCTGTTTTTT
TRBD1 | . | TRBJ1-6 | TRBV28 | CASSSSGQGASPLHF | TGTGCCAGCAGTAGCTCGGGACAGGGGGCATCACCCCTCCACTTT
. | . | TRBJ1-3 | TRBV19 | CASSTRAVGNTIYF | TGTGCCAGTTCGACCAGGGCCGTTGGAAACACCATATATTTT
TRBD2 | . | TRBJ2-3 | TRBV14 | CASASGSHDTQYF | TGTGCCAGCGCTAGCGGGAGTCATGATACGCAGTATTTT
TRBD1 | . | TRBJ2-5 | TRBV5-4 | CASSLGGTGGETQYF | TGTGCCAGCAGCTTGGGCGGGACAGGCGGTGAGACCCAGTACTTC
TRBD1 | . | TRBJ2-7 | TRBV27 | CASSVGQGGYEQYF | TGTGCCAGCAGTGTGGGACAGGGTGGCTACGAGCAGTACTTC
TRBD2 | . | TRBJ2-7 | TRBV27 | CASSLPPGTSGHEQYF | TGTGCCAGCAGTCTCCCCCCAGGGACTAGCGGCCACGAGCAGTACTTC